This T cell receptor (beta chain) was identified during a study of T-cell memory formation after mild COVID-19. Trimming shortened V by 4 bases and J by 3 bases, and 10 bases separated the two germline ends. Germline CDR1 MGHRA, CDR2 YSYEKL. This CDR3 is 13 amino acids long. One entry per CDR3 protein results from TCRdb running MiXCR on the 5' RACE reads. The table includes under 300,000 distinct CDR3 sequences, 8.2% detected once. The chain has TRBV4-1 and TRBJ2-7; possibly TRBD1 or TRBD2 for D (5 bases each). The receptor was derived from a man between 18 and 35 years old who had mild COVID-19 (a few samples of this study predate the infection). Cell type and time point are not known. Sequenced sample: PBMCs or a T cell subset sorted from them (not recorded which). The CDR3 protein is CASSLERGYEQYF. The CDR3 region has the DNA TGCGCCAGCAGCCTCGAGAGGGGCTACGAGCAGTACTTC.